This is a list of T cell receptor beta chains from one sample in a study of T cells in Graves' hyperthyroidism and ophthalmopathy. TCRdb re-analysed the multiplex PCR reads in MiXCR, keeping a single row per CDR3 protein. Here the sample spans around 300,000 distinct CDR3 sequences, over 20% being singletons. Sequencing input: blood. Receptors were obtained from a young man with Graves' ophthalmopathy. The CDR3 runs from the conserved cysteine through the conserved F or W. D genes are given only for firm matches. Size values are once, few and many counts, or a class for expanded clones, and some rows have none.

j_call d_call clone_size cdr3_length v_call cdr3_aa cdr3_nt
TRBJ2-1 . . 15 TRBV6-1 CASSEVVSTYNEQFF TGTGCCAGCAGTGAAGTGGTTAGCACATACAATGAGCAGTTCTTC
TRBJ2-3 . many 16 TRBV28 CASSLPLDRSTDTQYF TGTGCCAGCAGTTTACCCCTGGACAGAAGCACAGATACGCAGTATTTT
TRBJ1-2 . . 12 TRBV28 CASRVLKDGYTF TGTGCCAGCAGGGTATTAAAAGATGGCTACACCTTC
TRBJ2-5 TRBD2 many 14 TRBV2 CASTVPGTKETQYF TGTGCCAGCACTGTTCCCGGGACTAAAGAGACCCAGTACTTC
TRBJ2-3 . few 14 TRBV24-1 CATSDAGTWYTQYF TGTGCCACCAGTGATGCCGGGACTTGGTATACGCAGTATTTT
TRBJ1-1 . few 11 TRBV7-9 CASSPTVEAFF TGTGCCAGCAGCCCCACGGTTGAAGCTTTCTTT
TRBJ1-4 . few 21 TRBV14 CASSQDRAVPQYSATNEKLFF TGTGCCAGCAGCCAAGATAGGGCAGTTCCCCAGTATAGCGCAACTAATGAAAAACTGTTTTTT
TRBJ2-7 TRBD2 many 14 TRBV20-1 CSARDIGGGLEQYF TGCAGTGCTAGAGATATCGGGGGAGGGCTCGAGCAGTACTTC
TRBJ2-2 . many 12 TRBV12-3/TRBV12-4 CASSWNTGELFF TGTGCCAGCAGTTGGAACACCGGGGAGCTGTTTTTT
TRBJ2-3 . many 14 TRBV3-1 CASSQMQSTDTQYF TGTGCCAGCAGCCAAATGCAAAGCACAGATACGCAGTATTTT
TRBJ2-4 TRBD1 . 17 TRBV6-1 CATRDRGRLLAKNIQYF TGTGCCACCCGGGACAGGGGGCGACTTCTAGCCAAAAACATTCAGTACTTC
TRBJ1-2 . many 15 TRBV12-3/TRBV12-4 CASSPQGSALYGYTF TGTGCCAGCAGTCCGCAGGGATCTGCGCTCTATGGCTACACCTTC
TRBJ2-3 TRBD2 few 17 TRBV6-5 CASSYGGLAASTDTQYF TGTGCCAGCAGTTACGGCGGACTAGCTGCTAGCACAGATACGCAGTATTTT
TRBJ1-2 . many 13 TRBV28 CASSDQTNYGYTF TGTGCCAGCAGCGACCAGACTAACTATGGCTACACCTTC
TRBJ1-1 TRBD1 many 15 TRBV28 CASSLYARGYTEAFF TGTGCCAGCAGTTTATACGCCAGGGGGTACACTGAAGCTTTCTTT
TRBJ1-1 . . 17 TRBV18 CASSPPIGGRENTEAFF TGTGCCAGCTCACCACCGATCGGGGGACGGGAAAACACTGAAGCTTTCTTT
TRBJ2-1 . . 15 TRBV30 CAWSVQQRLNNEQFF TGTGCCTGGAGTGTACAACAGCGATTAAACAATGAGCAGTTCTTC
TRBJ2-1 TRBD2 . 15 TRBV10-3 CATTSGSFLYNEQFF TGTGCCACTACTAGCGGGAGTTTTCTTTACAATGAGCAGTTCTTC